Listed below are T cell receptor beta chains from one sample, sequenced in a study of T-cell memory formation after mild COVID-19. Each CDR3 protein gets one entry after TCRdb re-called the 5' RACE reads with MiXCR. The table shows under 90,000 distinct CDR3 sequences, with about 14% occurring only once. The sequenced sample was PBMCs or a T cell subset sorted from them (not recorded which). The receptors originated from an adult woman who had mild COVID-19 (a few samples of this study predate the infection). Cell type and time point are not known. Each CDR3 is given with its conserved first and last residue. A D gene is named only where the DNA matches it firmly. The size of a clone is reported for some rows only, either as once, few or many, or as a class for expanded clones.

CDR3 DNA,CDR3 protein,J gene,V gene,D gene,clone size
TGCAGTGCTAGATCCACACGACTAGATCGGACAGATACGCAGTATTTT,CSARSTRLDRTDTQYF,TRBJ2-3,TRBV20-1,.,few
TGTGCCAGTAGTATGACTAGCGGGTACTACAATGAGCAGTTCTTC,CASSMTSGYYNEQFF,TRBJ2-1,TRBV19,TRBD2,.
TGCGCCAGCAGCAAGACAGGGGAGACCCAGTACTTC,CASSKTGETQYF,TRBJ2-5,TRBV5-1,TRBD1,few
TGTGCCAGCAGCCCGAGACTAGCGGGGGGGCCGAATGAGCAGTTCTTC,CASSPRLAGGPNEQFF,TRBJ2-1,TRBV7-9,TRBD2,few
TGCAGTGCTAGGCAAGTTATGGGACTAGCGGGACAGTCTCGCTCCTACAATGAGCAGTTCTTC,CSARQVMGLAGQSRSYNEQFF,TRBJ2-1,TRBV20-1,TRBD2,.
TGTGCCAGTAGTATAGATCTCAGGGTGGTAACTGGGGCCAACGTCCTGACTTTC,CASSIDLRVVTGANVLTF,TRBJ2-6,TRBV19,.,.
TGTGCCAGCAGTTACCTGGACGGACCTCCAGGTCCCCTCCACTTT,CASSYLDGPPGPLHF,TRBJ1-6,TRBV6-5,.,.
TGTGCCAGCAGCTCGCCCTCGGCCCCCGACAGGGGACAAGAGACCCAGTACTTC,CASSSPSAPDRGQETQYF,TRBJ2-5,TRBV5-6,TRBD1,.
TGTGCCAGCACAGCGGGAGGGCCCTACGAGCAGTACTTC,CASTAGGPYEQYF,TRBJ2-7,TRBV7-2,TRBD2,.
TGCGCCAGCAGCTCCTCCGACGATCCCGAAGCTTTCTTT,CASSSSDDPEAFF,TRBJ1-1,TRBV5-1,.,few
TGCGCCAGCAGCCAAGGATCCGGGACTAGTGGAGGGGGGGCCAATGAGCAGTTCTTC,CASSQGSGTSGGGANEQFF,TRBJ2-1,TRBV4-3,TRBD2,.
TGTGCCAGCAGTGCGGCCGGAGCGGTTTCCTACAATGAGCAGTTCTTC,CASSAAGAVSYNEQFF,TRBJ2-1,TRBV6-2/TRBV6-3,.,many
TGTGCCAGCAGCGACGAATGGACGGGGGGAATCCAGTACTTC,CASSDEWTGGIQYF,TRBJ2-5,TRBV7-9,TRBD2,few
TGCGCCAGCAGCCAAGATTGGGGCACAGGGGTTTTCTCCTACGAGCAGTACTTC,CASSQDWGTGVFSYEQYF,TRBJ2-7,TRBV4-1,TRBD1,.
TGTGCCAGCAGCCATCCGGGACAGTACTACAATGAGCAGTTCTTC,CASSHPGQYYNEQFF,TRBJ2-1,TRBV3-1,TRBD1,.
TGTGCCAGCAGCTTCGGCGCTAGCGGGTTCACCTACGAGCAGTACTTC,CASSFGASGFTYEQYF,TRBJ2-7,TRBV7-9,TRBD2,.